This TCR beta chain was sequenced in a study of T cell clonality in common variable immunodeficiency. General study points: Compared with healthy controls, CVID subjects showed increased TCRbeta clonality, mostly in about a third. Fewer deletions and N-nucleotide insertions were reportedly seen in common variable immunodeficiency TCR beta sequences. CVID subjects shared fewer TCRbeta clones than healthy controls did.

CVID subjects were some 15 female and more than 25 male, aged 9 to 64. Many counts were recorded for this clone. Its antigen is unknown. Sequencing input was equivalent genomic DNA from CVID and controls. Data came from immunoSEQ multiplex PCR; TCRdb stores just in-frame clones and leaves some out. The sample offers 25,000 or so clones and no singletons, the top ten holding approximately 8.9%. Material for sequencing was peripheral blood mononuclear cells. This TCR came from a human donor with common variable immunodeficiency.

The CDR3 here is CAISEGGQETQYF. CDR3 DNA (partial): TGTGCCATCAGTGAAGGCGGCCAAGAGACC. The V gene is TRBV10-3, the J gene TRBJ2-5; D remains ambiguous. The CDR3 end is not reached by the read, which stops 3 residues before it; the germline J gene fills it in. Germline CDR1 is ENHRY and CDR2 is SYGVKD. V lost 3 bases to trimming and J lost 1 base, with 6 bases between them. This CDR3 is built from 13 residues.